This TCR beta chain was observed in a study of OX40 agonist ivuxolimab in advanced cancers. Of note for this clone: What it binds is not known.

Points from the study as a whole: Some patients without response likewise showed low normalized clonal expansion. CD4+ and CD8+ blood T cells expanded clonally by week 6 at 0.1 to 3.0 mg/kg.

Clones were read by immunoSEQ multiplex PCR, and TCRdb kept only the in-frame ones, dropping some. The sample shows roughly 100,000 clones, under 90% of them seen only once. Germline-derived CDR1 and CDR2 are GTSNPN and SVGIG (reference sequence). J gave up 8 bases and V 4 bases, and 5 bases lay outside the gene matches. This CDR3 has 12 residues. This TCR derives from an adult with an advanced solid tumor such as melanoma, head and neck, liver or kidney cancer. The starting material was CD4+ or CD8+ T cells sorted from blood, obtained in a trial of the OX40 agonist ivuxolimab. This chain links TRBV30 with TRBJ2-4; 7 bases map to TRBD1. Here the CDR3 DNA reads TGTGCCTGGAACAGGGGTGGGGACATTCAGTACTTC. Translation: CAWNRGGDIQYF.